This is a list of T cell receptor beta chains from one sample in a study of CD8 T cells in ankylosing spondylitis. TCRdb itself ran the 5' RACE reads through MiXCR, one entry per CDR3 protein. The sample consists of fewer than 400,000 distinct CDR3 sequences, approximately 14% of them appearing once. Sequencing was carried out using blood, either unsorted or a sorted T cell fraction (not recorded which). All receptors derive from a male donor with ankylosing spondylitis or in good health (not recorded which). CDR3s include the opening cysteine and the closing phenylalanine or tryptophan. Fields, in order: J gene, V gene, clone size, D gene, CDR3 protein, CDR3 DNA. The D gene is left open where the match is weak. Rows may omit the clone size; those that give it use once, few, many or a size class.

J: TRBJ2-1; V: TRBV20-1; size: -; D: TRBD2; CDR3: CSAGSGTSGTNEQFF; DNA: TGCAGTGCAGGGAGCGGGACTAGCGGGACGAATGAGCAGTTCTTC
J: TRBJ1-1; V: TRBV2; size: -; D: TRBD1; CDR3: CAGQTGGTEAFF; DNA: TGTGCCGGCCAGACAGGGGGCACTGAAGCTTTCTTT
J: TRBJ2-2; V: TRBV3-1; size: -; D: -; CDR3: CATCHTGFDTGELFF; DNA: TGTGCCACCTGCCATACCGGATTCGACACCGGGGAGCTGTTTTTT
J: TRBJ2-7; V: TRBV3-1; size: few; D: TRBD2; CDR3: CASSHPTSGLSYEQYF; DNA: TGTGCCAGCAGCCACCCCACTAGCGGCCTATCCTACGAGCAGTACTTC
J: TRBJ1-5; V: TRBV12-3/TRBV12-4; size: -; D: TRBD1; CDR3: CASSFGLGTGNQPQHF; DNA: TGTGCCAGCAGTTTCGGACTTGGGACAGGCAATCAGCCCCAGCATTTT
J: TRBJ2-2; V: TRBV12-3/TRBV12-4; size: many; D: -; CDR3: CASSLGGLNTGELFF; DNA: TGTGCCAGCAGTTTAGGCGGGCTTAACACCGGGGAGCTGTTTTTT
J: TRBJ2-1; V: TRBV12-3/TRBV12-4; size: many; D: TRBD2; CDR3: CASSLGGLAGDEQFF; DNA: TGTGCCAGCAGTCTGGGGGGACTAGCGGGAGATGAGCAGTTCTTC
J: TRBJ2-1; V: TRBV4-2; size: few; D: TRBD2; CDR3: CASSQAPGLAGASGNEQFF; DNA: TGTGCCAGCAGCCAAGCCCCGGGACTAGCGGGAGCCTCGGGGAATGAGCAGTTCTTC
J: TRBJ1-6; V: TRBV5-1; size: few; D: -; CDR3: CASRGTGERSPLHF; DNA: TGCGCCAGCAGAGGGACGGGAGAACGTTCACCCCTCCACTTT
J: TRBJ1-1; V: TRBV12-3/TRBV12-4; size: few; D: TRBD1; CDR3: CASSPQGADTEAFF; DNA: TGTGCCAGCAGCCCACAGGGGGCGGACACTGAAGCTTTCTTT
J: TRBJ2-5; V: TRBV20-1; size: few; D: -; CDR3: CSARGDSDGTQYF; DNA: TGCAGTGCTAGAGGAGACTCCGACGGGACCCAGTACTTC
J: TRBJ2-5; V: TRBV10-3; size: many; D: -; CDR3: CAISESRETQYF; DNA: TGTGCCATCAGTGAGTCGAGGGAGACCCAGTACTTC
J: TRBJ1-1; V: TRBV5-1; size: few; D: TRBD1; CDR3: CASSLAGRDRAAEAFF; DNA: TGCGCCAGCAGCTTGGCCGGGCGGGACAGGGCTGCTGAAGCTTTCTTT
J: TRBJ2-3; V: TRBV10-3; size: -; D: TRBD1; CDR3: CAIRLQGRRDTQYF; DNA: TGTGCCATCAGGCTACAGGGGCGGAGAGATACGCAGTATTTT
J: TRBJ2-7; V: TRBV9; size: few; D: TRBD2; CDR3: CASSVDEGRAYEQYF; DNA: TGTGCCAGCAGCGTAGACGAGGGGAGGGCCTACGAGCAGTACTTC
J: TRBJ2-5; V: TRBV20-1; size: -; D: -; CDR3: CSATRPAGIQETQYF; DNA: TGCAGTGCTACCCGGCCGGCGGGCATCCAAGAGACCCAGTACTTC
J: TRBJ1-1; V: TRBV12-3/TRBV12-4; size: many; D: -; CDR3: CASSFASTEAFF; DNA: TGTGCCAGCAGTTTCGCTTCCACTGAAGCTTTCTTT
J: TRBJ2-7; V: TRBV3-1; size: -; D: -; CDR3: CASSPRWGEPYEQYF; DNA: TGTGCCAGCAGCCCACGGTGGGGGGAACCCTACGAGCAGTACTTC
J: TRBJ2-6; V: TRBV5-1; size: few; D: -; CDR3: CASSVPSGGANVLTF; DNA: TGCGCCAGCAGCGTGCCCTCCGGTGGGGCCAACGTCCTGACTTTC
J: TRBJ2-2; V: TRBV11-2; size: -; D: TRBD1; CDR3: CASSLSGGSTGELFF; DNA: TGTGCCAGCAGCTTATCAGGGGGTAGCACCGGGGAGCTGTTTTTT
J: TRBJ1-2; V: TRBV27; size: -; D: -; CDR3: CASRKGSPFYGYTF; DNA: TGTGCCAGCAGGAAGGGGTCCCCTTTCTATGGCTACACCTTC
J: TRBJ2-7; V: TRBV12-3/TRBV12-4; size: -; D: TRBD2; CDR3: CASSLSYMWGGSGGDEQYF; DNA: TGTGCCAGCAGTTTATCCTATATGTGGGGGGGATCAGGAGGGGACGAGCAGTACTTC
J: TRBJ2-7; V: TRBV19; size: -; D: TRBD2; CDR3: CASGGRLAGEFNEQYF; DNA: TGTGCCAGTGGAGGGAGACTAGCGGGAGAGTTCAACGAGCAGTACTTC
J: TRBJ2-7; V: TRBV15; size: -; D: -; CDR3: CATSRQGGEQYF; DNA: TGTGCCACCAGCAGACAAGGGGGCGAGCAGTACTTC
J: TRBJ2-5; V: TRBV12-3/TRBV12-4; size: -; D: -; CDR3: CASSLTGRSVGETQYF; DNA: TGTGCCAGCAGTTTAACCGGCCGCTCGGTTGGGGAGACCCAGTACTTC
J: TRBJ1-4; V: TRBV29-1; size: few; D: -; CDR3: CSVDVSGFNEKLFF; DNA: TGCAGCGTTGATGTATCGGGGTTTAATGAAAAACTGTTTTTT
J: TRBJ2-3; V: TRBV7-2; size: -; D: -; CDR3: CASSLGVPLGQYF; DNA: TGTGCCAGCAGCTTAGGAGTTCCCCTGGGGCAGTATTTT
J: TRBJ2-2; V: TRBV18; size: -; D: -; CDR3: CASSQGETGELFF; DNA: TGTGCCAGCTCACAAGGGGAAACCGGGGAGCTGTTTTTT
J: TRBJ2-3; V: TRBV5-1; size: many; D: TRBD2; CDR3: CASSLAGLTDTQYF; DNA: TGTGCCAGCAGTTTAGCGGGCCTCACAGATACGCAGTATTTT
J: TRBJ2-3; V: TRBV20-1; size: few; D: TRBD2; CDR3: CSAPLGRGGSLSPTDTQYF; DNA: TGCAGTGCTCCTTTGGGGCGGGGGGGCTCTTTGTCCCCTACCGATACGCAGTATTTT
J: TRBJ1-3; V: TRBV5-1; size: -; D: -; CDR3: CASSFLGQARNTIYF; DNA: TGCGCCAGCAGCTTTCTGGGCCAGGCCAGAAACACCATATATTTT
J: TRBJ2-2; V: TRBV6-2/TRBV6-3; size: few; D: -; CDR3: CASSRLLPNTGELFF; DNA: TGTGCCAGCAGCCGCCTTCTCCCGAACACCGGGGAGCTGTTTTTT
J: TRBJ2-7; V: TRBV27; size: few; D: TRBD2; CDR3: CASSVAGGFSSEQYF; DNA: TGTGCCAGCAGTGTAGCGGGAGGTTTTTCCTCCGAGCAGTACTTC
J: TRBJ1-1; V: TRBV10-3; size: -; D: -; CDR3: CAISAGITEAFF; DNA: TGTGCCATCTCCGCAGGTATCACTGAAGCTTTCTTT
J: TRBJ2-2; V: TRBV12-5; size: -; D: -; CDR3: CASGLTVGTNTGELFF; DNA: TGTGCTAGTGGTTTGACGGTAGGGACGAACACCGGGGAGCTGTTTTTT
J: TRBJ2-1; V: TRBV4-2; size: -; D: -; CDR3: CASSQEAGYNEQFF; DNA: TGTGCCAGCAGCCAAGAGGCGGGTTACAATGAGCAGTTCTTC
J: TRBJ2-2; V: TRBV7-2; size: -; D: -; CDR3: CASSLEARRAGELFF; DNA: TGTGCCAGCAGCTTAGAGGCCAGGCGGGCCGGGGAGCTGTTTTTT
J: TRBJ1-4; V: TRBV12-3/TRBV12-4; size: few; D: TRBD1; CDR3: CASSKPGTEDEKLFF; DNA: TGTGCCAGCAGCAAGCCCGGGACAGAGGATGAAAAACTGTTTTTT
J: TRBJ2-2; V: TRBV5-1; size: few; D: TRBD1; CDR3: CASSLGTGVPGELFF; DNA: TGCGCCAGCAGTCTCGGGACAGGGGTCCCCGGGGAGCTGTTTTTT
J: TRBJ2-1; V: TRBV5-1; size: many; D: TRBD1; CDR3: CASSLSQGGGEQFF; DNA: TGCGCCAGCAGCTTGTCACAGGGGGGCGGTGAGCAGTTCTTC
J: TRBJ2-7; V: TRBV5-1; size: -; D: TRBD1; CDR3: CASSSGQGAVQYF; DNA: TGCGCCAGCAGCTCCGGACAGGGGGCAGTGCAGTACTTC
J: TRBJ2-3; V: TRBV20-1; size: -; D: -; CDR3: CSARDPWGDSTDTQYF; DNA: TGCAGTGCTAGAGATCCCTGGGGGGATAGCACAGATACGCAGTATTTT
J: TRBJ2-2; V: TRBV10-3; size: -; D: -; CDR3: CAISESKLNTGELFF; DNA: TGTGCCATCAGTGAGTCGAAACTGAACACCGGGGAGCTGTTTTTT
J: TRBJ2-1; V: TRBV11-3; size: -; D: TRBD2; CDR3: CASSLAGANYNEQFF; DNA: TGTGCCAGCAGCCTAGCGGGAGCGAACTACAATGAGCAGTTCTTC
J: TRBJ2-3; V: TRBV3-1; size: -; D: TRBD1; CDR3: CASSRRTGGTDTQYF; DNA: TGTGCCAGCAGCCGGCGGACAGGGGGAACAGATACGCAGTATTTT
J: TRBJ2-1; V: TRBV5-1; size: few; D: TRBD2; CDR3: CASRYSSGSSYNEQFF; DNA: TGCGCCAGCAGATACTCTAGCGGTAGCTCCTACAATGAGCAGTTCTTC
J: TRBJ2-1; V: TRBV29-1; size: -; D: TRBD2; CDR3: CSVERTSGGVPLGEQFF; DNA: TGCAGCGTGGAGCGGACTAGCGGGGGGGTCCCGCTGGGTGAGCAGTTCTTC
J: TRBJ2-5; V: TRBV29-1; size: -; D: TRBD2; CDR3: CSVEVLAGMGAQYF; DNA: TGCAGCGTTGAGGTCCTAGCGGGGATGGGGGCCCAGTACTTC